Shown below are 17 T cell receptor beta chains from a single sample sequenced in a study of blood T cells in healthy people across ages. Primed by a sample-barcoded 5' primer and a J-beta primer mix, a second PCR proceeded for about 7 to 11 cycles. TCRdb redid the calling of the 5' RACE reads with MiXCR, one entry per CDR3 protein. The sample yields around 1,500,000 distinct CDR3 sequences, 28% seen once. Sequenced material: blood. Receptors were obtained from a woman aged 30 to 39 in good health.

A note on this clonotype: With a much larger clone just one base away, this may be a read error. The gene calls are TRBV2 and TRBJ1-2; possibly TRBD1 for D (5 bases). V was pared by 3 bases and J by 5 bases, with 16 bases between. CDR1 and CDR2 (germline): SNHLY, FYNNEI. This CDR3 spans 15 amino acids. DNA for the CDR3: TGTGCCAGCAGTGAGACGGACACCCAAGGGTATGGCTACACCTTC. Residues: CASSETDTQGYGYTF.

This clonotype was picked up many times. For the CDR3, the DNA is TGCAGCGTCTTAACGGGGAGGGCGGGTGAGCAGTTCTTC. Amino acid sequence: CSVLTGRAGEQFF. The chain carries TRBV29-1 and TRBJ2-1, with 7 positions matching TRBD2. Trimming cost V 6 bases and J 9 bases; bases outside gene matches: 11. The CDR3 runs to 13 residues. CDR1 is SQVTM, CDR2 ANQGSEA, per germline.

The chain employs TRBV2 and TRBJ2-2; possibly TRBD1 for D (5 bases). Between the trimmed V and J ends, which lost 4 bases and 1 base, there was a span of 7 bases. The CDR3 extends over 14 amino acids. CDR1 SNHLY and CDR2 FYNNEI come from the germline V gene. CDR3 region: CASSGQRNTGELFF. CDR3 nucleotide sequence: TGTGCCAGCAGTGGACAGAGGAACACCGGGGAGCTGTTTTTT.

The chain joins TRBV30 to TRBJ2-1; TRBD2 aligns across 9 bases. V lost 4 bases, J lost 2 bases, and 3 bases stayed unmatched. Germline assignment: CDR1 GTSNPN and CDR2 SVGIG (reference sequence). CDR3 size: 14 residues. The CDR3 loop is CAWKGLATYNEQFF. The CDR3, as DNA: TGTGCCTGGAAAGGACTAGCGACCTACAATGAGCAGTTCTTC.

The V and J genes are TRBV5-1 and TRBJ2-1; the D gene is possibly TRBD1 (6 bases). Matching the DNA end better, TRBJ2-7 makes the J call doubtful. This CDR3 has 13 amino acids. Germline CDR1 is SGHRS and CDR2 is YFSETQ. The CDR3 loop is CASMMDSYNEQYF. The CDR3 region has the DNA TGCGCCAGCATGATGGACAGCTACAATGAGCAGTACTTC.

This clonotype was recorded many times. The genes are TRBV9 and TRBJ1-2; D gene unclear. CDR3 length: 13 amino acids. The germline gives CDR1 SGDLS, CDR2 YYNGEE. V gave up 4 bases and J gave up 6 bases, with 13 bases separating them. The CDR3 DNA follows: TGTGCCAGCAGCCCCAGACTGGGCGATGGCTACACCTTC. This codes for CASSPRLGDGYTF.

There are a few counts of this clonotype. The V call is TRBV9, the J call TRBJ2-3, with D perhaps matching TRBD1 or TRBD2 (5 bases each). This CDR3 has 16 amino acids. Germline V lookup: CDR1 SGDLS, CDR2 YYNGEE. V was clipped by 1 base and J by 2 bases, with 14 bases between them. The CDR3 sequence: CASSVYASGHTDTQYF. For the CDR3, the DNA is TGTGCCAGCAGCGTATACGCCAGCGGACACACAGATACGCAGTATTTT.

A few counts support this clonotype. The chain is built from TRBV12-3 or TRBV12-4 and TRBJ1-4; D is perhaps TRBD1 (6 bases). Trimming pared 3 bases from V and 8 bases from J, leaving 10 bases between. The CDR3 consists of 13 residues. The CDR3 sequence is CASSFETGEKLFF. The DNA of the CDR3 is TGTGCCAGCAGTTTTGAGACAGGCGAAAAACTGTTTTTT.

This clonotype was picked up many times. The chain joins TRBV7-9 to TRBJ1-2; possible D gene TRBD1, 6 bases. V was cut by 8 bases and J by 5 bases, with 15 bases left in between. Germline CDR1 reads SEHNR; CDR2 reads FQNEAQ (reference sequence). This CDR3 comprises 13 residues. The CDR3 loop reads CASQEGQGYGYTF. In nucleotides, the CDR3 is TGTGCCAGCCAGGAGGGACAAGGGTATGGCTACACCTTC.

This clonotype was counted between two and nine times. The chain has TRBV5-1 and TRBJ1-1; 9 bases agree with TRBD1. Germline V gives CDR1 SGHRS, CDR2 YFSETQ. CDR3 size: 14 residues. V dropped 5 bases and J dropped 8; count of bases not matched to a gene: 10. The CDR3 nucleotides read TGCGCCAGCAGACACCGGGACAGGGCGCCCGAAGCTTTCTTT. Protein: CASRHRDRAPEAFF.

With respect to this clonotype: Because it lacks the conserved phenylalanine or tryptophan at the end, this CDR3 is likely a read error. This chain links TRBV29-1 with TRBJ1-4; possible D gene TRBD1, 5 bases. This CDR3 spans 16 amino acids. Trimming stripped 7 bases from V and 2 bases from J, with 20 bases between. CDR1 is SQVTM, CDR2 ANQGSEA, per germline. Here the CDR3 reads CSALLGPTGTNEKLFL. In nucleotides, the CDR3 is TGCAGCGCCCTTCTGGGACCGACGGGGACTAATGAAAAACTGTTTCTT.

The chain carries TRBV5-4 and TRBJ1-2; 9 positions match TRBD1. The germline gives CDR1 SGHNT, CDR2 YYREEE (reference sequence). Trimming cost V 10 bases and J 5 bases; bases outside gene matches: 12. This CDR3 comprises 14 residues. CDR3 amino acids: CALSEEQGAYGYTF. CDR3 DNA sequence: TGTGCCCTTTCCGAGGAACAGGGGGCGTATGGCTACACCTTC.

This CDR3 is CASSLRLVQPQHF. CDR3 bases: TGTGCCAGCAGTTTACGTTTGGTTCAGCCCCAGCATTTT. The V and J genes are TRBV12-3 or TRBV12-4 and TRBJ1-5; the D is unclear. This CDR3 region has 13 residues. V was clipped by 2 bases and J by 6 bases, with 8 bases between them.

This clonotype appeared many times. This sequence joins TRBV20-1 and TRBJ2-5, with 8 bases lining up with TRBD2. V dropped 3 bases and J dropped 5; count of bases not matched to a gene: 11. The length of the CDR3 is 15 residues. In germline, CDR1 is DFQATT, CDR2 SNEGSKA (reference sequence). CDR3 in DNA: TGCAGTGCTAGTACCAGCGGGGGAAGTGGTGAGACCCAGTACTTC. Translating it yields CSASTSGGSGETQYF.

The chain has TRBV18 and TRBJ2-7, with 10 bases lining up with TRBD2. Looked up from germline, CDR1 is KGHSH and CDR2 is LQKENI. With 2 bases clipped from V and 7 bases from J, the junction kept 23 bases outside the gene matches. The CDR3 contains 20 residues. The CDR3 protein is CASSPIGVGLAGENYNEQYF. CDR3 DNA sequence: TGTGCCAGCTCACCAATCGGAGTCGGGCTAGCGGGGGAAAATTACAATGAGCAGTACTTC. Drawing the rest from reference TRBV18 and TRBJ2-7, the complete variable domain is NAGVMQNPRHLVRRRGQEARLRCSPMKGHSHVYWYRQLPEEGLKFMVYLQKENIIDESGMPKERFSAEFPKEGPSILRIQQVVRGDSAAYFCASSPIGVGLAGENYNEQYFGPGTRLTVT.

This clonotype was seen at least ten times. The chain is built from TRBV20-1 and TRBJ2-5; D might be TRBD1 or TRBD2, each matching 5 bases. Germline CDR1 is DFQATT and CDR2 is SNEGSKA (reference sequence). The germline V and J ends were trimmed by 6 bases and 3 bases, with 17 bases remaining between them. There are 14 residues in the CDR3. CDR3 region: CSATPQGSEETQYF. The DNA for the CDR3 is TGCAGTGCCACCCCGCAGGGTAGCGAAGAGACCCAGTACTTC.

The chain is built from TRBV30 and TRBJ2-1; D may be TRBD2 (6 bases). Germline V gives CDR1 GTSNPN, CDR2 SVGIG (reference sequence). Trimming took 2 bases from V and 6 from J, leaving 14 bases between them. The CDR3 length is 14 residues. CDR3: CAWSSGLGGNEQFF. The CDR3 DNA reads as TGTGCCTGGAGTTCGGGACTGGGGGGCAATGAGCAGTTCTTC.